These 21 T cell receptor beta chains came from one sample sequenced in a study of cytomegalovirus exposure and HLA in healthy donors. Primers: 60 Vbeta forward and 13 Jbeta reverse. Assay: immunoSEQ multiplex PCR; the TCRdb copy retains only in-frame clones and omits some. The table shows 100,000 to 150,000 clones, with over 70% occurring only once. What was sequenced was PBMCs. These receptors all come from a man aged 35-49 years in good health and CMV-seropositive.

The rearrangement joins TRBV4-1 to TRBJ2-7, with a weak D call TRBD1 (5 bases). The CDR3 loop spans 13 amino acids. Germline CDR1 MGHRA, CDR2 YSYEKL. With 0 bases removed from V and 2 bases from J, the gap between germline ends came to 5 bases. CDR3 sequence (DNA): TGCGCCAGCAGCCAAGAACAGGCCTACGAGCAGTACTTC. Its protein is CASSQEQAYEQYF.

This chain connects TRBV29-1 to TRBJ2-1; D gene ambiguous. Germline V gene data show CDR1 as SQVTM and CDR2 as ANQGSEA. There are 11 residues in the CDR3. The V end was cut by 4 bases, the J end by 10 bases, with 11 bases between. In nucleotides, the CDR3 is TGCAGCGTTGCGTCCAGTTCGGAGCAGTTCTTC. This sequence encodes CSVASSSEQFF.

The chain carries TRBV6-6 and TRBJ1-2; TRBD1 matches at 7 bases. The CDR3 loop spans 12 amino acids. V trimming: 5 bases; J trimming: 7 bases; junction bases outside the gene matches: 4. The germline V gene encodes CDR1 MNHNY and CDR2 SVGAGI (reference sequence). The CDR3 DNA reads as TGTGCCAGCAGTAACCAGGGGGTTGGCTACACCTTC. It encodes CASSNQGVGYTF.

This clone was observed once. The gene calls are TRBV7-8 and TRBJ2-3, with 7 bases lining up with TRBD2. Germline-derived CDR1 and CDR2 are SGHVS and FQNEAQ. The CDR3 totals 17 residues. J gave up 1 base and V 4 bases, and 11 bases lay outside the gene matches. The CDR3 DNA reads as TGTGCCAGCAGCTCCAGTACGACTAGCCCTGGCACAGATACGCAGTATTTT. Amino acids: CASSSSTTSPGTDTQYF.

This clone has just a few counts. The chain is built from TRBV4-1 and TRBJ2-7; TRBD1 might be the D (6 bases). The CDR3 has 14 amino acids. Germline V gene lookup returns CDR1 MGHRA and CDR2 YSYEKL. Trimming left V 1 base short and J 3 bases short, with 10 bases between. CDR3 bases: TGCGCCAGCAGCCAAGTCCAGGGGTTCTACGAGCAGTACTTC. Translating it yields CASSQVQGFYEQYF.

DNA for the CDR3: TGTGCCAGCAGCCCCGGACAGGGGGCTCAGTTTGACACCATATATTTT. This codes for CASSPGQGAQFDTIYF. This chain links TRBV13 with TRBJ1-3; 11 bases are shared with TRBD1. Looked up from germline, CDR1 is PRHDT and CDR2 is FYEKMQ (reference sequence). The V and J ends lost 5 bases and 8 bases, in that order; junction bases with no gene match: 11. This CDR3 comprises 16 residues.

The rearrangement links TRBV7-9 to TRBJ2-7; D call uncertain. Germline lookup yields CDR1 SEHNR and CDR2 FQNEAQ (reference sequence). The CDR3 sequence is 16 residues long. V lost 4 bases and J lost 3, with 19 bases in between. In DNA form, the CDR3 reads TGTGCCAGCAGCTCCTCCGGGTCTCTCCTACACTACGAGCAGTACTTC. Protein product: CASSSSGSLLHYEQYF.

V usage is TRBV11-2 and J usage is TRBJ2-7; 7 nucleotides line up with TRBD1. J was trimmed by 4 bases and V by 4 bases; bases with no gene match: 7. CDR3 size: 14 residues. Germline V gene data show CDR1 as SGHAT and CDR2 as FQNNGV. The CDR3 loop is CASSSDRVGYEQYF. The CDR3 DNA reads TGTGCCAGCAGCTCCGACAGGGTAGGTTACGAGCAGTACTTC.

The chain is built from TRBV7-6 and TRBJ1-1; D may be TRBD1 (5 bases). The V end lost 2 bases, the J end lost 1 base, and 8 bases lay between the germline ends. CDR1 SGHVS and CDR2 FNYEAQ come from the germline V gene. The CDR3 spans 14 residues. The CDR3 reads CASSLRRENTEAFF. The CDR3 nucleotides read TGTGCCAGCAGCTTACGCAGGGAGAACACTGAAGCTTTCTTT.

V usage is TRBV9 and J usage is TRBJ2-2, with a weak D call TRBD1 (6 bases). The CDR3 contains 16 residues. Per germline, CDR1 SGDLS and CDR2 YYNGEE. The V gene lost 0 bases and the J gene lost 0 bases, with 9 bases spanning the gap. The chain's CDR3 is CASSVGTAANTGELFF. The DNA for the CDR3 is TGTGCCAGCAGCGTAGGGACAGCAGCGAACACCGGGGAGCTGTTTTTT.

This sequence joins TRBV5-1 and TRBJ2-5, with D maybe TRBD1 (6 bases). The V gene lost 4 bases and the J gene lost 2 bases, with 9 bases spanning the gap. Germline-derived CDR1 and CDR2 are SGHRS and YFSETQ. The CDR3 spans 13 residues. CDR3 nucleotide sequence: TGCGCCAGCAGCGTGACAGGTCAAGAGACCCAGTACTTC. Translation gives CASSVTGQETQYF.

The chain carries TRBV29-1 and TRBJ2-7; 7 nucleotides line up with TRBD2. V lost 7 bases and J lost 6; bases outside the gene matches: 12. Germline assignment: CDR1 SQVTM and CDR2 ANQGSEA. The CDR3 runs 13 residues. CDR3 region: CSAPGLKLCEQYF. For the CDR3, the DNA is TGCAGCGCACCGGGACTAAAGTTGTGCGAGCAGTACTTC.

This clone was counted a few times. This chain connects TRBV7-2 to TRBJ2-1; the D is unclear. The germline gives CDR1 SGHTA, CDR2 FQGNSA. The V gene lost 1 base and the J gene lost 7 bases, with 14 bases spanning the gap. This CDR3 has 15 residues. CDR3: CASSLVSAIENEQFF. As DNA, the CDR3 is TGTGCCAGCAGCTTAGTTAGTGCAATAGAGAATGAGCAGTTCTTC.

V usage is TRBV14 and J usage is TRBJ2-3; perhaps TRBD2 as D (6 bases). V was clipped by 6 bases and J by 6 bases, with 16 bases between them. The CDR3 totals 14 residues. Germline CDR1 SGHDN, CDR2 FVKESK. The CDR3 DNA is TGTGCCAGCAGGTTGGCGGGAAGCGGGGATACGCAGTATTTT. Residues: CASRLAGSGDTQYF.

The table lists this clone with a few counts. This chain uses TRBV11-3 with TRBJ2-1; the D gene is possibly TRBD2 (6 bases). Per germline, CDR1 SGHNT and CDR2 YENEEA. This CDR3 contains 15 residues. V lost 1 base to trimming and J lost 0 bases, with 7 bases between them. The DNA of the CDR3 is TGTGCCAGCAGCTTAGCCGGGAGCTCCTACAATGAGCAGTTCTTC. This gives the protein CASSLAGSSYNEQFF.

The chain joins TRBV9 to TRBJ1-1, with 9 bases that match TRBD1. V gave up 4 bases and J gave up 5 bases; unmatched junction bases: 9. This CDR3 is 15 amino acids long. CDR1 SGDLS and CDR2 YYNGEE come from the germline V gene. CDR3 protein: CASSPLATGGTEAFF. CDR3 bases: TGTGCCAGCAGCCCTCTTGCGACAGGGGGTACTGAAGCTTTCTTT.

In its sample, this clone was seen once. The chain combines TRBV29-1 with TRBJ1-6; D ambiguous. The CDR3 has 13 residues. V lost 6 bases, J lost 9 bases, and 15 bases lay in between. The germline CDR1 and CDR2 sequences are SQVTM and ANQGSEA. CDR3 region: CSVKQEEGSPLHF. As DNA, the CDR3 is TGCAGCGTAAAGCAGGAGGAAGGTTCACCCCTCCACTTT.

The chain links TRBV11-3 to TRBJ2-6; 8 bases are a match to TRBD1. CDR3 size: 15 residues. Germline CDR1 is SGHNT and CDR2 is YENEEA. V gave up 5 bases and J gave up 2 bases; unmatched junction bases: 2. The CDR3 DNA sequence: TGTGCCAGCAGCCCAGGGGGCGCTGGGGCCAACGTCCTGACTTTC. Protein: CASSPGGAGANVLTF.

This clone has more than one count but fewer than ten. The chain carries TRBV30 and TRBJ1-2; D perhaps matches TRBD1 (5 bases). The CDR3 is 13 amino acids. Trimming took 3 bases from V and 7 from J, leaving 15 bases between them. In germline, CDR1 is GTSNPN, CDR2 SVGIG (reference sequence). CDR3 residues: CAWRTGGTGGYTF. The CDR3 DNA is TGTGCCTGGAGGACGGGAGGGACGGGTGGCTACACCTTC.

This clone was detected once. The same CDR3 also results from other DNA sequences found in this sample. CDR3 DNA sequence: TGTGCCAGCAGCTTAGCACAGGGAAACACTGAAGCTTTCTTT. Its protein product is CASSLAQGNTEAFF. The rearrangement links TRBV7-2 to TRBJ1-1, with D possibly matching TRBD1 (6 bases). CDR1 is SGHTA, CDR2 FQGNSA, per germline. The CDR3 consists of 14 residues. V lost 0 bases and J lost 2, with 7 bases in between.

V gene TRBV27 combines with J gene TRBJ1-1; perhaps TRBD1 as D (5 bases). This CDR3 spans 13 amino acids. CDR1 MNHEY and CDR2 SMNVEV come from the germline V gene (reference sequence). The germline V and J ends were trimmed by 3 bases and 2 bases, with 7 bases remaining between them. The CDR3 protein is CASSLGHNTEAFF. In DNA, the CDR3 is TGTGCCAGCAGTTTGGGGCATAACACTGAAGCTTTCTTT.